The TCR beta chain described here comes from a study of glioma-infiltrating T cells listed by TCRdb under 2016. The study in broad terms: TCR alpha- and beta-chain repertoires were sequenced from glioma tissue, non-neoplastic brain tissue and matched peripheral blood mononuclear cells. To gauge divergence between tissue and blood T-cell populations, every tissue-infiltrating repertoire was compared against the peripheral blood repertoire from the same patient. Three low-grade glioma patients, about 8 primary glioblastoma patients, and three non-glioma patients who contributed non-neoplastic brain tissue made up the paired cohort.

The study at large found these results: Group comparisons were based on small numbers of patients: three non-neoplastic, three low-grade glioma and eight glioblastoma patients. VJ-independent divergence between tissue and blood was lower than expected in non-neoplastic patients but higher than expected in all gliomas, particularly low-grade gliomas. Very few CDR3 sequences were shared between tissue and blood, attributed to high CDR3 diversity and limited sampling.

TCR alpha and beta CDR3 regions were amplified with the iRepertoire nested amplicon-rescue multiplex PCR (arm-PCR) platform from RNA. The input for one-step reverse transcription and amplification was about 85-400 ng of either tissue mRNA or PBMC total RNA. Following bead purification, Illumina adapters were added by a secondary multiplex PCR, and the libraries were gel-purified between 200 and 400 bp. Libraries carried internal 6-nucleotide barcodes used for demultiplexing. Sequencing of libraries was performed on an Illumina MiSeq with 2x220 or 2x250 nucleotide paired-end reads. The study's own analysis went as follows. Paired reads were merged with FLASH 1.2.11 and aligned to the GRCh37 human genome with BWA-MEM before extracting TRA and TRB reads. V and J assignment used an IMGT-derived reference of cassette sequences and CDR3 motifs that included pseudogenes. Three-frame translation of reads was performed, and productive CDR3s were defined as those with a C...FGXG motif and no stop codons. A clonotype was defined as a unique combination of a V-J cassette pair and a CDR3 amino acid sequence. Reads were filtered by Hamming distance, thresholded by each sample's sequence error rate in mapped regions. TCRdb reworked the public reads: Q25 trimming with fastp, MiXCR clone assembly, productive beta chains retained. Every CDR3 protein is listed once, alongside the most common genes and DNA of its rows. The V and J calls follow TCRdb's processing rather than the paper's. A total of more than 85,000 distinct CDR3 sequences appear in this sample, 25% to 30% of them only once. About a third of the sample lies in the top ten.

This clonotype occurred many times. This receptor's antigen is unknown. Within one base of it there is no much larger clone, and no base qualities were kept. The trim is 3 bases for V and 1 base for J, with a gap of 7 bases between the germline ends. As encoded in the germline V gene (reference sequence), CDR1 is DFQATT while CDR2 is SNEGSKA. Reading from cysteine to phenylalanine, the CDR3 counts 13 amino acids. Just the 39-base CDR3 DNA is kept, in frame starting at base 1. This receptor was identified in a human donor with low-grade glioma or glioblastoma, undergoing nonglioma brain surgery, or in good health (not recorded which). This receptor chain uses TRBV20-1 and TRBJ1-5; tentative D gene TRBD1, with 6 bases matching. The sequenced material came from glioma tissue, nonneoplastic brain tissue, or PBMCs (not recorded which). The DNA reads as follows: TGCAGTGCTAGGGACAGCAGCAATCAGCCCCAGCATTTT. It encodes CSARDSSNQPQHF.